These 5 T cell receptor beta chains were sequenced from one sample in a study of preoperative IRX-2 immunotherapy in early breast cancer. Here immunoSEQ multiplex PCR was the method, and the copy in TCRdb shows in-frame clones only, minus some. Of 15,000 to 25,000 clones in the sample, approximately 86% were seen once. Treatment specified: preoperative locoregional IRX-2 cytokine immunotherapy. The sample consisted of lymph node tissue, taken after IRX-2 immunotherapy. All receptors come from a human donor with breast cancer.

The J gene is TRBJ2-7, the V gene TRBV19; D unresolved. CDR3 length equals 15 residues. The germline V gene has CDR1 LNHDA and CDR2 SQIVND (reference sequence). V was pared by 8 bases and J by 0 bases, with 17 bases between. In DNA form, the CDR3 reads TGTGCCAGTTCATCTTCACCAGTTAGCTCCTACGAGCAGTACTTC. This codes for CASSSSPVSSYEQYF. Full variable domain (rest looked up from reference TRBV19 and TRBJ2-7): DGGITQSPKYLFRKEGQNVTLSCEQNLNHDAMYWYRQDPGQGLRLIYYSQIVNDFQKGDIAEGYSVSREKKESFPLTVTSAQKNPTAFYLCASSSSPVSSYEQYFGPGTRLTVT.

The J gene is TRBJ1-1, the V gene TRBV6-8; a weak D match, TRBD1 (6 bases). Per the germline V gene, CDR1 is MNHGY and CDR2 is SAAAGT. There are 14 residues in the CDR3. Trimming took 8 bases from V and 11 from J, leaving 24 bases between them. CDR3 in amino acids: CASHPAGGRSRAFF. DNA for the CDR3: TGTGCCAGCCATCCGGCCGGGGGCCGCTCTAGGGCTTTCTTT.

The table lists this clone with a few counts. The rearrangement links TRBV19 to TRBJ2-6; 8 nucleotides line up with TRBD1. The V and J ends lost 7 bases and 2 bases, in that order; junction bases with no gene match: 1. The CDR3 loop spans 14 amino acids. From germline, CDR1 is LNHDA and CDR2 SQIVND (reference sequence). The CDR3 region is CASTGGAGANVLTF. CDR3 sequence (DNA): TGTGCCAGTACAGGGGGCGCTGGGGCCAACGTCCTGACTTTC.

The V and J genes are TRBV6-8 and TRBJ1-4, with D possibly TRBD1 on 6 matching bases. V lost 5 bases and J lost 0, with 10 bases in between. CDR3 length equals 15 residues. Germline values: CDR1 MNHGY, CDR2 SAAAGT. The CDR3, as DNA: TGTGCCAGCAGTCAGAGGACAGCAACTAATGAAAAACTGTTTTTT. Translating gives CASSQRTATNEKLFF.

V is TRBV6-7 and J is TRBJ1-4, with D possibly being TRBD1 (6 bases). TRBV6-7 is an ORF, with its function uncertain. V was clipped by 2 bases and J by 6 bases, with 13 bases between them. The CDR3 runs 15 residues. The CDR3: CASSYTGALYEKLFF. CDR3 in DNA: TGTGCCAGCAGTTACACGGGGGCGTTGTATGAAAAACTGTTTTTT.